This T cell receptor (beta chain) stems from a study of shared clonotypes between healthy human individuals. In the study overall: Each donor's CD4 naive and CD4 memory cells filled three plates apiece, CD8 naive two, and CD8 memory one.

The study, taken as a whole, reports: Naive subsets generally exceeded memory subsets in estimated richness. A reduction in generation probabilities was seen for non-shared clonotypes relative to those shared by all four donors.

Every subset's genomic DNA went evenly onto several immunoSEQ plates. Profiling relied on immunoSEQ multiplex PCR, and the TCRdb table lists in-frame clones only, not all of them. The sample holds some 2,500,000 clones; 85% to 95% are singletons and the top ten take about 0.41%. With 4 bases removed from V and 11 bases from J, the gap between germline ends came to 20 bases. Germline V CDR1 and CDR2: SQVTM, ANQGSEA. This CDR3 region has 13 residues. Details on this clone: As yet, its antigen is unknown.

This TCR was sampled from a man in his late teens or twenties in good health. Some clones in this sample may be carry-over from other donors' samples. The chain employs TRBV29-1 and TRBJ2-5, with D perhaps matching TRBD2 (6 bases). The sequenced sample consisted of naive CD4+ T cells from PBMCs. As for subset: CD45RA+ positively selected. The CDR3 DNA sequence: TGCAGCGTTGGTTGGCGGACGGGAGATAAGCAGTACTTC. It encodes CSVGWRTGDKQYF.